This TCR beta chain appears in the sequencing data of a study of T cell responses to AZD1222 COVID-19 vaccine. Regarding the study as a whole: The study sampled repertoires only after the peak T cell response.

As regards this clone: The antigen is undetermined.

The germline V gene has CDR1 MRHNA and CDR2 SNTAGT. V was clipped by 6 bases and J by 4 bases, with 12 bases between them. There are 13 residues in the CDR3. Clones were sequenced by immunoSEQ multiplex PCR, and TCRdb holds only the in-frame ones, with some missing. This table has 100,000 to 120,000 clones, roughly 92% appearing once. The chain couples TRBV6-4 to TRBJ1-2, with D tentatively TRBD1 (6 bases). This TCR derives from an adult who received the AZD1222 COVID-19 vaccine. The sequences come from peripheral blood, collected 28 days after the second AZD1222 dose. The CDR3 is CASSATGLYGYTF. The CDR3, as DNA: TGTGCCAGCAGCGCAACAGGGCTCTATGGCTACACCTTC.